This entry lists 31 T cell receptor beta chains sequenced from one sample in a study of blood T cell repertoires in COVID-19. Clones were sequenced by immunoSEQ multiplex PCR, and TCRdb holds only the in-frame ones, with some missing. There are about 110,000 clones in the sample; roughly 71% occur only once, and about 5.9% lies in the top ten. The sequenced material came from peripheral blood. The receptors shown here come from a man older than 75 with acute or convalescent COVID-19.

This chain uses TRBV4-3 with TRBJ2-7; TRBD1 might be the D (5 bases). The CDR3 is 15 residues long. V gave up 0 bases and J gave up 2 bases, with 11 bases separating them. Looked up from germline, CDR1 is LGHNA and CDR2 is YSLEER. CDR3 protein: CASSQDQPGPYEQYF. The CDR3 DNA follows: TGCGCCAGCAGCCAAGATCAGCCAGGGCCCTACGAGCAGTACTTC.

The CDR3 nucleotides are TGTGCCAGCACCGCCGGGGGGAGGCCTGAAGCTTTCTTT. Protein sequence: CASTAGGRPEAFF. The chain is built from TRBV28 and TRBJ1-1; TRBD1 is a possible D gene (5 bases). The CDR3 runs 13 residues. V lost 7 bases and J lost 6, with 15 bases in between. Germline CDR1 MDHEN, CDR2 SYDVKM.

The chain carries TRBV28 and TRBJ1-2; D perhaps matches TRBD1 (5 bases). From germline, CDR1 is MDHEN and CDR2 SYDVKM. The CDR3 runs to 12 residues. With 6 bases removed from V and 5 bases from J, the gap between germline ends came to 10 bases. The CDR3 DNA is TGTGCCAGCAGCCTACAGGATTATGGCTACACCTTC. It yields the protein CASSLQDYGYTF.

The chain uses TRBV29-1 and TRBJ1-4; weak D call: TRBD1 (5 bases). The V end lost 6 bases, the J end lost 4 bases, and 12 bases lay between the germline ends. Germline lookup yields CDR1 SQVTM and CDR2 ANQGSEA. The CDR3 spans 13 residues. CDR3 DNA: TGCAGCGTCGATCAGGGCAATAATGAAAAACTGTTTTTT. Its protein is CSVDQGNNEKLFF.

The V gene is TRBV11-1, the J gene TRBJ2-7, with a tentative D call TRBD1 (6 bases). Trimming removed 4 bases at V and 4 bases at J, with 14 bases between. Germline lookup yields CDR1 SGHAT and CDR2 FQDESV (reference sequence). This CDR3 has 14 amino acids. The CDR3 reads CASSYPGHLYEQYF. In DNA form, the CDR3 reads TGTGCCAGCAGCTACCCGGGACACCTTTACGAGCAGTACTTC.

The chain is built from TRBV18 and TRBJ1-1, with a tentative D call TRBD1 (5 bases). Germline assignment: CDR1 KGHSH and CDR2 LQKENI. The CDR3 is 15 amino acids. With 0 bases removed from V and 1 base from J, the gap between germline ends came to 9 bases. In nucleotides, the CDR3 is TGTGCCAGCTCACCACCAGGGAGGGGGAACACTGAAGCTTTCTTT. Translation: CASSPPGRGNTEAFF.

The chain combines TRBV4-3 with TRBJ2-3, with a tentative D call TRBD2 (5 bases). V was pared by 2 bases and J by 3 bases, with 6 bases between. Germline-derived CDR1 and CDR2 are LGHNA and YSLEER. The CDR3 is 13 amino acids. Here the CDR3 reads CASSQTGTDTQYF. CDR3 nucleotide sequence: TGCGCCAGCAGCCAAACGGGGACAGATACGCAGTATTTT.

This clone was found a few times. The chain recombines TRBV5-1 with TRBJ2-5; D is perhaps TRBD2 (6 bases). Trimming pared 4 bases from V and 5 bases from J, leaving 15 bases between. In germline, CDR1 is SGHRS, CDR2 YFSETQ. This CDR3 region has 14 residues. CDR3 in DNA: TGCGCCAGCAGCCCACAAGGGGCGGGGGAGACCCAGTACTTC. As protein: CASSPQGAGETQYF.

The sample holds many counts of this clone. The V call is TRBV5-1, the J call TRBJ2-1; D might be TRBD2 (6 bases). Germline loops: CDR1 SGHRS, CDR2 YFSETQ. The CDR3 runs 16 residues. With 1 base removed from V and 5 bases from J, the gap between germline ends came to 16 bases. CDR3 nucleotides: TGCGCCAGCAGCTTGATGGCGGGAAGGAACCACAATGAGCAGTTCTTC. Translation: CASSLMAGRNHNEQFF.

This clone occurred a few times. The chain links TRBV28 to TRBJ2-5; TRBD1 matches 9 bases. The CDR3 is 15 residues long. The germline gives CDR1 MDHEN, CDR2 SYDVKM. V dropped 6 bases and J dropped 3; count of bases not matched to a gene: 8. For the CDR3, the DNA is TGTGCCAGCAGCTCACCTGGGACAGGGAAAGAGACCCAGTACTTC. Encoded protein: CASSSPGTGKETQYF.

The chain links TRBV6-2 or TRBV6-3 to TRBJ1-6; D unresolved. The CDR3 is 14 residues long. The V end was cut by 1 base, the J end by 8 bases, with 9 bases between. Germline V lookup: CDR1 MNHEY, CDR2 SVGEGT. CDR3 in amino acids: CASSYLSGDSPLHF. CDR3 in DNA: TGTGCCAGCAGTTACTTGTCCGGAGATTCACCCCTCCACTTT.

This chain uses TRBV29-1 with TRBJ1-1; D uncertain. The CDR3 totals 13 residues. V lost 3 bases and J 10 bases, leaving 18 bases between the germline ends. CDR1 and CDR2 (germline): SQVTM, ANQGSEA. As DNA, the CDR3 is TGCAGCGTTGAGGGTACGGCGGGAGCGGTAGCTTTCTTT. This encodes CSVEGTAGAVAFF.

This CDR3 is CASSLAGLRDTIYF. The CDR3 DNA reads TGCGCCAGCAGCTTAGCAGGTCTTCGAGACACCATATATTTT. The rearrangement links TRBV5-1 to TRBJ1-3, with D unresolved. The CDR3 loop spans 14 amino acids. Germline-derived CDR1 and CDR2 are SGHRS and YFSETQ. Trimming removed 2 bases from V and 8 bases from J, with 14 bases in between.

This clone turned up a few times. This sequence joins TRBV19 and TRBJ1-5; perhaps TRBD1 as D (6 bases). Trimming shortened V by 7 bases and J by 7 bases, and 14 bases separated the two germline ends. This CDR3 comprises 13 residues. Germline CDR1 LNHDA, CDR2 SQIVND (reference sequence). The CDR3 coding sequence is TGTGCCAGTACCCAAACAGGGAGACAGCCCCAGCATTTT. It is translated as CASTQTGRQPQHF.

The chain combines TRBV7-6 with TRBJ1-1, with D perhaps matching TRBD1 (6 bases). The CDR3 runs to 11 residues. Germline V gene lookup returns CDR1 SGHVS and CDR2 FNYEAQ. The ends were cut back, 1 base at V and 11 bases at J, with 8 bases in the middle. CDR3 region: CASSLEGGAFF. CDR3 nucleotide sequence: TGTGCCAGCAGCTTAGAGGGGGGGGCTTTCTTT.

This clone was seen a handful of times. The chain has TRBV7-2 and TRBJ2-1; the match to TRBD2 covers 7 bases. The CDR3 consists of 15 residues. Trimming at V came to 1 base and at J to 5 bases, leaving 5 bases not matched to a gene. The germline V gene encodes CDR1 SGHTA and CDR2 FQGNSA. CDR3 coding DNA: TGTGCCAGCAGCTTAGACGGGAGGAGTCACAATGAGCAGTTCTTC. Translating gives CASSLDGRSHNEQFF.

The V gene is TRBV7-3, the J gene TRBJ2-1, with a possible D match to TRBD2 (5 bases). The CDR3 spans 13 residues. Trimming pared 2 bases from V and 4 bases from J, leaving 6 bases between. Germline-derived CDR1 and CDR2 are SGHTA and FQGTGA. The chain's CDR3 is CASSLGLYNEQFF. The CDR3 DNA reads TGTGCCAGCAGCTTAGGACTTTACAATGAGCAGTTCTTC.

This clone was seen a single time. V and J are TRBV2 and TRBJ1-3; 8 positions match TRBD1. The length of the CDR3 is 15 residues. CDR1 and CDR2 from the germline V gene are SNHLY and FYNNEI. The trim removed 1 base at V and 4 bases at J, leaving 3 bases unmatched. CDR3 protein: CASSEGTGLGNTIYF. The CDR3 DNA sequence: TGTGCCAGCAGTGAAGGGACAGGGCTGGGAAACACCATATATTTT.

The chain recombines TRBV15 with TRBJ1-6; D call uncertain. Germline loops: CDR1 LNHNV, CDR2 YYDKDF (reference sequence). V gave up 0 bases and J gave up 5 bases, with 20 bases separating them. This CDR3 is built from 19 residues. For the CDR3, the DNA is TGTGCCACCAGCAGAGATTATGTGGCAGTGGGCTGGAATAATTCACCCCTCCACTTT. This encodes CATSRDYVAVGWNNSPLHF. Filled out from reference TRBV15 and TRBJ1-6, the complete variable domain reads DAMVIQNPRYQVTQFGKPVTLSCSQTLNHNVMYWYQQKSSQAPKLLFHYYDKDFNNEADTPDNFQSRRPNTSFCFLDIRSPGLGDTAMYLCATSRDYVAVGWNNSPLHFGNGTRLTVT.

The chain has TRBV7-9 and TRBJ2-3, with a possible D match to TRBD2 (6 bases). The CDR3 extends over 12 amino acids. CDR1 SEHNR and CDR2 FQNEAQ come from the germline V gene (reference sequence). The V end was cut by 8 bases, the J end by 6 bases, with 12 bases between. CDR3 residues: CASAWEVDTQYF. CDR3 DNA sequence: TGTGCCAGCGCCTGGGAGGTGGATACGCAGTATTTT.

This clone came up once. The chain recombines TRBV29-1 with TRBJ2-7; D gene unclear. CDR1 is SQVTM, CDR2 ANQGSEA, per germline. The CDR3 has 13 amino acids. The V and J ends lost 3 bases and 0 bases respectively, with 9 bases between them. The CDR3 spells CSVESGSSYEQYF. CDR3 bases: TGCAGCGTTGAGTCCGGTAGCTCCTACGAGCAGTACTTC.

V usage is TRBV4-3 and J usage is TRBJ1-6, with 8 bases that match TRBD1. The length of the CDR3 is 14 residues. Trimming at V came to 3 bases and at J to 7 bases, leaving 2 bases not matched to a gene. Germline CDR1 reads LGHNA; CDR2 reads YSLEER. The CDR3, as DNA: TGCGCCAGCAGCCAGGACAGGGTAAATTCACCCCTCCACTTT. Its translation is CASSQDRVNSPLHF.

The gene calls are TRBV7-8 and TRBJ1-6; D remains unclear. Germline V CDR1 and CDR2: SGHVS, FQNEAQ. Trimming stripped 5 bases from V and 7 bases from J, with 15 bases between. This CDR3 comprises 15 residues. The CDR3 nucleotides are TGTGCCAGCAGCGCTCCGGCCTCGGGGAATTCACCCCTCCACTTT. Protein sequence: CASSAPASGNSPLHF. Together with reference TRBV7-8 and TRBJ1-6, the CDR3 gives the full variable domain: GAGVSQSPRYKVAKRGQDVALRCDPISGHVSLFWYQQALGQGPEFLTYFQNEAQLDKSGLPSDRFFAERPEGSVSTLKIQRTQQEDSAVYLCASSAPASGNSPLHFGNGTRLTVT.

In DNA form, the CDR3 reads TGCAGTGCTAGCGATGGCGGTGAGCAGTTCTTC. This translates into CSASDGGEQFF. J is TRBJ2-1 and V is TRBV20-1; D is ambiguous. This CDR3 contains 11 residues. Per the germline V gene, CDR1 is DFQATT and CDR2 is SNEGSKA (reference sequence). With 3 bases removed from V and 9 bases from J, the gap between germline ends came to 9 bases.

V and J are TRBV11-2 and TRBJ2-1, with 9 positions matching TRBD2. The CDR3 has 15 residues. Trimming took 4 bases from V and 7 from J; bases not matched to a gene: 8. Germline V gives CDR1 SGHAT, CDR2 FQNNGV. The CDR3 region is CASSSYSGLANEQFF. The DNA for the CDR3 is TGTGCCAGCAGCTCATACTCGGGACTAGCAAATGAGCAGTTCTTC.

The chain joins TRBV18 to TRBJ2-7; a weak D match, TRBD1 (6 bases). Trimming pared 3 bases from V and 5 bases from J, leaving 17 bases between. The CDR3 is 15 amino acids. Germline-derived CDR1 and CDR2 are KGHSH and LQKENI. This CDR3 is CASSPRPEGGDEQYF. CDR3 nucleotides: TGTGCCAGCTCACCCCGGCCCGAAGGGGGAGACGAGCAGTACTTC.

This clone was counted once. The gene calls are TRBV7-6 and TRBJ2-2, with 11 bases identical to TRBD2. The CDR3 runs to 16 residues. The V and J ends lost 5 bases and 6 bases, in that order; junction bases with no gene match: 8. Germline CDR1 and CDR2: SGHVS and FNYEAQ. For the CDR3, the DNA is TGTGCCAGCAGCCCGTTACTAGCGGGAGCCCCCGGGGAGCTGTTTTTT. Protein: CASSPLLAGAPGELFF.

Concerning this clone itself: Distinct nucleotide sequences in the sample also encode this CDR3. V usage is TRBV12-3 or TRBV12-4 and J usage is TRBJ2-1; tentatively, D is TRBD2 (6 bases). The CDR3 is 12 amino acids. Trimming cost V 3 bases and J 10 bases, with 10 bases left between them. CDR3 nucleotides: TGTGCCAGCAGTTTCCAGGAGGGCGAGCAGTTCTTC. Amino acid sequence: CASSFQEGEQFF.

This chain links TRBV18 with TRBJ2-1; possible D gene TRBD1, 5 bases. The CDR3 length is 13 residues. Germline values: CDR1 KGHSH, CDR2 LQKENI. Between the trimmed V and J ends, which lost 3 bases and 8 bases, there was a span of 11 bases. CDR3 in amino acids: CASSPQGSDEQFF. CDR3 nucleotide sequence: TGTGCCAGCTCACCCCAGGGTTCCGATGAGCAGTTCTTC. Variable domain in full (rest from reference TRBV18 and TRBJ2-1): NAGVMQNPRHLVRRRGQEARLRCSPMKGHSHVYWYRQLPEEGLKFMVYLQKENIIDESGMPKERFSAEFPKEGPSILRIQQVVRGDSAAYFCASSPQGSDEQFFGPGTRLTVL.

This clone showed up just a few times. The CDR3 loop is CASSSGQAAGTF. The CDR3 DNA follows: TGTGCCAGCAGCTCCGGACAGGCGGCCGGGACCTTC. The rearrangement uses TRBV6-6 and TRBJ1-2, with 7 bases aligning to TRBD1. The germline gives CDR1 MNHNY, CDR2 SVGAGI (reference sequence). CDR3 size: 12 residues. The J segment lost 14 bases and the V segment lost 6 bases, leaving 12 bases of the junction unmatched.

The table lists this clone with a few counts. The V gene is TRBV6-2 or TRBV6-3, the J gene TRBJ2-1; D remains ambiguous. In germline, CDR1 is MNHEY, CDR2 SVGEGT. V lost 1 base, J lost 6 bases, and 4 bases lay in between. CDR3 length: 12 residues. Written as DNA, the CDR3 is TGTGCCAGCAGTTACTACGGCAATGAGCAGTTCTTC. It specifies CASSYYGNEQFF.